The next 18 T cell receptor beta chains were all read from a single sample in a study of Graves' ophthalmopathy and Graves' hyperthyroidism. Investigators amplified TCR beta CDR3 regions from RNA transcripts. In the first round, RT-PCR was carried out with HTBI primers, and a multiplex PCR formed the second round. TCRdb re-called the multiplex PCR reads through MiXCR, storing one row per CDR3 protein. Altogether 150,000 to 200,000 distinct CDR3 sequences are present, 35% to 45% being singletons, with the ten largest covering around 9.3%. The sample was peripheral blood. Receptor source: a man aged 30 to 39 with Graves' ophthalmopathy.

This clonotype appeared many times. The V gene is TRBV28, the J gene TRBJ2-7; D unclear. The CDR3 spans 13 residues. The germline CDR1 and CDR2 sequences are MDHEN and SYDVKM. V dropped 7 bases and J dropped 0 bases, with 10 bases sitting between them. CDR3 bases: TGTGCCAGCAAGTTTTCTCTCTCCTACGAGCAGTACTTC. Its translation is CASKFSLSYEQYF.

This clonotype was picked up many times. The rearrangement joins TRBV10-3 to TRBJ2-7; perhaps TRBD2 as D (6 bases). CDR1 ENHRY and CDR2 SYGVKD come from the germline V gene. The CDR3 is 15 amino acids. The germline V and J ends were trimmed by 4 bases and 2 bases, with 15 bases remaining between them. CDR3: CAISVRAGATYEQYF. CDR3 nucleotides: TGTGCCATCAGTGTTCGAGCGGGTGCAACCTACGAGCAGTACTTC.

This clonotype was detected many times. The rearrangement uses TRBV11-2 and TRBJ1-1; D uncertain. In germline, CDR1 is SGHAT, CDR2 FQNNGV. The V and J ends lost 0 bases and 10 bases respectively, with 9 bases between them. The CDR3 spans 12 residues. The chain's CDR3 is CASSLEAARAFF. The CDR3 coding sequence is TGTGCCAGCAGCTTAGAGGCGGCTCGAGCTTTCTTT.

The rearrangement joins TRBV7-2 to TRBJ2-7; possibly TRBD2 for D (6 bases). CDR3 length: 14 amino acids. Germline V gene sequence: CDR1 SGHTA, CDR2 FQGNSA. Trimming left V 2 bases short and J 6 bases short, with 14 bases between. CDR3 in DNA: TGTGCCAGCAGCTTAAGGGGATTCGGGGGCGAGCAGTACTTC. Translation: CASSLRGFGGEQYF.

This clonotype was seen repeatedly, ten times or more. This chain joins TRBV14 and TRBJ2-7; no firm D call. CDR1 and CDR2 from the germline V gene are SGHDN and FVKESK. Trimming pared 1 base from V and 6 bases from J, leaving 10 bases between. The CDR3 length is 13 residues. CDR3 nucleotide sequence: TGTGCCAGCAGCCAAGTTATGGAGCGCGAGCAGTACTTC. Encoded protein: CASSQVMEREQYF.

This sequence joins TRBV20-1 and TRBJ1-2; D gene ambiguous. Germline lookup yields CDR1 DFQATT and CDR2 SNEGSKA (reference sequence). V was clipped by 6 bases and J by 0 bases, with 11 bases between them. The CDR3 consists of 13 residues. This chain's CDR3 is CSATPQANYGYTF. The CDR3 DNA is TGCAGTGCGACACCTCAAGCTAACTATGGCTACACCTTC.

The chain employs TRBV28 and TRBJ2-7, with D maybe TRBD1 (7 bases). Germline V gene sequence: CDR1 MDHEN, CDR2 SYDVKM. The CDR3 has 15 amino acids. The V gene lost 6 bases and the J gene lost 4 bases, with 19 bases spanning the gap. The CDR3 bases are TGTGCCAGCAGACGGACAGGCCGAGGGACTTACGAGCAGTACTTC. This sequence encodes CASRRTGRGTYEQYF.

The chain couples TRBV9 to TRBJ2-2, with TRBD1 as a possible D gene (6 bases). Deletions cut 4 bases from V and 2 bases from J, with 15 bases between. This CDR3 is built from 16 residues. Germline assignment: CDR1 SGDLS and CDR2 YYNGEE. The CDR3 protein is CASSPNPGQNTGELFF. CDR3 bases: TGTGCCAGCAGCCCCAACCCGGGACAAAACACCGGGGAGCTGTTTTTT.

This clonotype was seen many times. CDR3 coding DNA: TGTGCCATCGTAGAAGACCTGAATTCACCCCTCCACTTT. Amino acid sequence: CAIVEDLNSPLHF. The chain employs TRBV10-3 and TRBJ1-6; D call uncertain. V shed 8 bases and J shed 7 bases, with 12 bases lying between them. This CDR3 contains 13 residues. The V gene's germline CDR1 is ENHRY and CDR2 SYGVKD.

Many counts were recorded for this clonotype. CDR3 protein: CATGDAPSYEQYF. The CDR3 DNA sequence: TGTGCCACCGGGGACGCCCCTTCCTACGAGCAGTACTTC. The chain combines TRBV6-5 with TRBJ2-7; D may match TRBD1 or TRBD2 (5 bases each). The germline CDR1 and CDR2 sequences are MNHEY and SVGAGI. Trimming took 10 bases from V and 1 from J, leaving 14 bases between them. The CDR3 is 13 residues long.

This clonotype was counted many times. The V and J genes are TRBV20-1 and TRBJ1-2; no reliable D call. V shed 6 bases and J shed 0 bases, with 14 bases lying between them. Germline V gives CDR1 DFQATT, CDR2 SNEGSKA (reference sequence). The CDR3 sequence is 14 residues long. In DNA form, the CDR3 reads TGCAGTGCCCGCGCCCTCAGGACTAACTATGGCTACACCTTC. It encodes CSARALRTNYGYTF.

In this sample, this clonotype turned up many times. The CDR3 coding sequence is TGTGCCAGCAGTCACGGGGTCTCCTACGAGCAGTACTTC. Protein sequence: CASSHGVSYEQYF. The V and J genes are TRBV27 and TRBJ2-7; TRBD2 is a possible D gene (5 bases). Trimming took off 5 bases at V and 0 bases at J, with 8 bases between the two ends. Germline CDR1 is MNHEY and CDR2 is SMNVEV (reference sequence). The CDR3 consists of 13 residues.

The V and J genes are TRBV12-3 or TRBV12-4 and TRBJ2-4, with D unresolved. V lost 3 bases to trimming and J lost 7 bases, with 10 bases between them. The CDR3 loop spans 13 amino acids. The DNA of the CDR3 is TGTGCCAGCAGTTTGGAGCAATACAACATTCAGTACTTC. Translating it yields CASSLEQYNIQYF.

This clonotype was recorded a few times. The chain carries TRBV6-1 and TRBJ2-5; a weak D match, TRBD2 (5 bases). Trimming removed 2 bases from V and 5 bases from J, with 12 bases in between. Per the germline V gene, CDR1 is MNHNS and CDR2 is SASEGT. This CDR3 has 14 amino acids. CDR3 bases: TGTGCCAGCAGTGAATGGACTCCCGGGGAGACCCAGTACTTC. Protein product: CASSEWTPGETQYF.

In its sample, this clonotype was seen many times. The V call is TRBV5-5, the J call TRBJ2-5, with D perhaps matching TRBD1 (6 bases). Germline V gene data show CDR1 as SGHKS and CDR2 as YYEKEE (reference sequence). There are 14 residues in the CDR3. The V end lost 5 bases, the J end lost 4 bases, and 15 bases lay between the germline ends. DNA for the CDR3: TGTGCCAGCAGGCACCCCCAGGGGCGAGAGACCCAGTACTTC. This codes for CASRHPQGRETQYF. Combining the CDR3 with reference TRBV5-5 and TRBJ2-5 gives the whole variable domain DAGVTQSPTHLIKTRGQQVTLRCSPISGHKSVSWYQQVLGQGPQFIFQYYEKEERGRGNFPDRFSARQFPNYSSELNVNALLLGDSALYLCASRHPQGRETQYFGPGTRLLVL.

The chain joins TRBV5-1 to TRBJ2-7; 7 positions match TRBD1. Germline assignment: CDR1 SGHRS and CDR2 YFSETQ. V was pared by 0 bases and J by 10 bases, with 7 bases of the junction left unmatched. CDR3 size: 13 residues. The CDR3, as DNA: TGCGCCAGCAGCTTGGGTGACAGGGCAGAACAGTACTTC. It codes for CASSLGDRAEQYF. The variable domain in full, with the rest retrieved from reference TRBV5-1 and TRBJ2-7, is KAGVTQTPRYLIKTRGQQVTLSCSPISGHRSVSWYQQTPGQGLQFLFEYFSETQRNKGNFPGRFSGRQFSNSRSEMNVSTLELGDSALYLCASSLGDRAEQYFGPGTRLTVT.

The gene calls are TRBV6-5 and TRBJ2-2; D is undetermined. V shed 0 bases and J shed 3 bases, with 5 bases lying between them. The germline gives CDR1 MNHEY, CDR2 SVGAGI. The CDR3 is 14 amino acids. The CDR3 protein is CASSYSFDTGELFF. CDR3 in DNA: TGTGCCAGCAGTTACTCGTTCGACACCGGGGAGCTGTTTTTT.

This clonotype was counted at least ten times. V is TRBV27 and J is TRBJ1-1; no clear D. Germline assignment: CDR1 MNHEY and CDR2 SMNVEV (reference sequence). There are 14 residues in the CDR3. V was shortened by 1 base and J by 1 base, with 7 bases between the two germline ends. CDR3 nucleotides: TGTGCCAGCAGTTTATTAGCAGGGAACACTGAAGCTTTCTTT. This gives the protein CASSLLAGNTEAFF.